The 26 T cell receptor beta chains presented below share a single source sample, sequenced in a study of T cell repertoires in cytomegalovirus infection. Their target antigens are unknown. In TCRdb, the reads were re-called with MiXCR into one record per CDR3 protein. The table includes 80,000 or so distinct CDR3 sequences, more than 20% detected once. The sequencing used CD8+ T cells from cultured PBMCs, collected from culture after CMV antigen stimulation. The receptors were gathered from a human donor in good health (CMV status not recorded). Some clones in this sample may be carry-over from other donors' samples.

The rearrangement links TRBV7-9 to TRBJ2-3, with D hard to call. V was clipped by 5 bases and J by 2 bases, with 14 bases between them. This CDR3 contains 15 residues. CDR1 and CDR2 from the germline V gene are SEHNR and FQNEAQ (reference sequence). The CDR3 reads CASSPRTANTDTQYF. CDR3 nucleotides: TGTGCCAGCAGCCCTCGGACGGCCAACACAGATACGCAGTATTTT.

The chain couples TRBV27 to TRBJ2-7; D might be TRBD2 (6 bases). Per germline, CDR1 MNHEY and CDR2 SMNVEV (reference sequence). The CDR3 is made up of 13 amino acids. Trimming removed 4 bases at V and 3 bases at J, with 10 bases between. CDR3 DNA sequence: TGTGCCAGCAGTTCGGGACTGGGCTACGAGCAGTACTTC. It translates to CASSSGLGYEQYF.

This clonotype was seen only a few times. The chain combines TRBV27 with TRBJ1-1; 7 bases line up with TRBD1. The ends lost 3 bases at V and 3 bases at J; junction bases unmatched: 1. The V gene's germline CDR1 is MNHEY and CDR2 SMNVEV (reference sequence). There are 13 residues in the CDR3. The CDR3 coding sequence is TGTGCCAGCAGTTTGGGGACAGACACTGAAGCTTTCTTT. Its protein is CASSLGTDTEAFF.

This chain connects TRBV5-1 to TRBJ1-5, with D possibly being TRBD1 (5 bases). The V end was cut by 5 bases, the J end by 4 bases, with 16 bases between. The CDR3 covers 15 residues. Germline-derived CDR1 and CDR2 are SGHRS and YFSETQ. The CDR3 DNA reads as TGCGCCAGCAGTCAGGGTGACGGGGGAAATCAGCCCCAGCATTTT. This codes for CASSQGDGGNQPQHF.

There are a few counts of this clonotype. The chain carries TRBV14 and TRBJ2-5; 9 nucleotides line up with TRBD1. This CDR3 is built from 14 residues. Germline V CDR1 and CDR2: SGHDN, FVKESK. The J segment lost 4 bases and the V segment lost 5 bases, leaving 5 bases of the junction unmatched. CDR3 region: CASSSQDRGETQYF. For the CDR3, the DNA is TGTGCCAGCAGCTCGCAGGACAGGGGAGAGACCCAGTACTTC.

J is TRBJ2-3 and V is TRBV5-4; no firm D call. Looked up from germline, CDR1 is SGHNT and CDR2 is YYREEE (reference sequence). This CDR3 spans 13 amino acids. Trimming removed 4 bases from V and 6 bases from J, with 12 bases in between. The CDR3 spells CASSQIPGDTQYF. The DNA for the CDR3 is TGTGCCAGCAGCCAAATCCCTGGGGATACGCAGTATTTT.

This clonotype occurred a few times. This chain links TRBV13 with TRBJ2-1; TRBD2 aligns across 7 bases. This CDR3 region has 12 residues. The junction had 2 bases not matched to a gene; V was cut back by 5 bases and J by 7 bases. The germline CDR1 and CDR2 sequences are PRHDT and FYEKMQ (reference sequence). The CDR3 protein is CASSTRENEQFF. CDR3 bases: TGTGCCAGCAGCACGCGGGAGAATGAGCAGTTCTTC.

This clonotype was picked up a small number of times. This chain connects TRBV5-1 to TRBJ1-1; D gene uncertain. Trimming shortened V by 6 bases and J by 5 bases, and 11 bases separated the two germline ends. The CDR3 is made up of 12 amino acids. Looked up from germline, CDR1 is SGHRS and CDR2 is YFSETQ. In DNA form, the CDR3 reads TGCGCCAGCAAGTACGGGCAGACTGAAGCTTTCTTT. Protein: CASKYGQTEAFF. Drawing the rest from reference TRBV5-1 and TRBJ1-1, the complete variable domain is KAGVTQTPRYLIKTRGQQVTLSCSPISGHRSVSWYQQTPGQGLQFLFEYFSETQRNKGNFPGRFSGRQFSNSRSEMNVSTLELGDSALYLCASKYGQTEAFFGQGTRLTVV.

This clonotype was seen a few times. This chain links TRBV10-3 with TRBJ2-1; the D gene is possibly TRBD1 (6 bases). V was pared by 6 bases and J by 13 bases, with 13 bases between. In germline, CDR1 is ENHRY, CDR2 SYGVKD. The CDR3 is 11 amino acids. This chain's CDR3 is CAISSGVYQFF. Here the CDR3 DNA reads TGTGCCATCAGCTCAGGGGTATACCAGTTCTTC.

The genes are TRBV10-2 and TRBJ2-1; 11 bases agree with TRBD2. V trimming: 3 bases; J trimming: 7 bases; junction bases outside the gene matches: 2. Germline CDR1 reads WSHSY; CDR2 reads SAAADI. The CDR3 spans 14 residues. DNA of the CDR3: TGCGCCAGCAGTGAACTAGCGGGGGCAAATGAGCAGTTCTTC. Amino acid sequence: CASSELAGANEQFF.

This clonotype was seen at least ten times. CDR3 in DNA: TGTGCCACCCGCCTGGGAGAAGGGGCCTACGAGCAGTACTTC. This codes for CATRLGEGAYEQYF. The V call is TRBV7-2, the J call TRBJ2-7; either TRBD1 or TRBD2 may fit D (5 bases each). This CDR3 is 14 amino acids long. The germline V and J ends were trimmed by 10 bases and 2 bases, with 18 bases remaining between them. Germline assignment: CDR1 SGHTA and CDR2 FQGNSA. The full variable domain, rest sourced from reference TRBV7-2 and TRBJ2-7, is GAGVSQSPSNKVTEKGKDVELRCDPISGHTALYWYRQSLGQGLEFLIYFQGNSAPDKSGLPSDRFSAERTGGSVSTLTIQRTQQEDSAVYLCATRLGEGAYEQYFGPGTRLTVT.

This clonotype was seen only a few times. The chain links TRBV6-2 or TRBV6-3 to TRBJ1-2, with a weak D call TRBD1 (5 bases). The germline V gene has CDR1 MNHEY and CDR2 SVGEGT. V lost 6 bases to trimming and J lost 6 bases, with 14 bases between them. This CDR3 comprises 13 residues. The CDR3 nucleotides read TGTGCCAGCAGCACGGACATGTTCGATGGCTACACCTTC. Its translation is CASSTDMFDGYTF.

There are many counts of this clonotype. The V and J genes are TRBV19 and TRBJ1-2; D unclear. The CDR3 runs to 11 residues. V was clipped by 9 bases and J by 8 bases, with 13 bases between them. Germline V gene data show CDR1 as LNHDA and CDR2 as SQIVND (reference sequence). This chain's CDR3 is CASASFGGYTF. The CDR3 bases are TGTGCCAGCGCATCGTTTGGGGGCTACACCTTC. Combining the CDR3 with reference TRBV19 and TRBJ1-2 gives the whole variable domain DGGITQSPKYLFRKEGQNVTLSCEQNLNHDAMYWYRQDPGQGLRLIYYSQIVNDFQKGDIAEGYSVSREKKESFPLTVTSAQKNPTAFYLCASASFGGYTFGSGTRLTVV.

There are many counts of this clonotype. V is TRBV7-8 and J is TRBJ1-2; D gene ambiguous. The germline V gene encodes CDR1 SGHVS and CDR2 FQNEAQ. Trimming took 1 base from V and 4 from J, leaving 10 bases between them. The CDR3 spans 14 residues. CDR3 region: CASSLESQTYGYTF. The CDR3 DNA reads TGTGCCAGCAGCTTAGAGAGCCAAACCTATGGCTACACCTTC.

CDR3 sequence: CASSLVGSANVLTF. The CDR3 region has the DNA TGTGCCAGCAGCTTAGTTGGCTCGGCCAACGTCCTGACTTTC. The V gene is TRBV7-9, the J gene TRBJ2-6; D unclear. Trimming stripped 1 base from V and 6 bases from J, with 7 bases between. CDR1 is SEHNR and CDR2 is FQNEAQ in the germline V gene (reference sequence). The CDR3 covers 14 residues.

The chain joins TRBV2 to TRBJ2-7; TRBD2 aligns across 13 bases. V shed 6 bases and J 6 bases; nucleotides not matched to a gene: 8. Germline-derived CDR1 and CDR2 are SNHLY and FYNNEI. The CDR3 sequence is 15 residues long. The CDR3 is CASSLGLAGVSEQYF. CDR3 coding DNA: TGTGCCAGCAGCCTTGGACTAGCGGGAGTCAGCGAGCAGTACTTC. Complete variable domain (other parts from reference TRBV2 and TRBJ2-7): EPEVTQTPSHQVTQMGQEVILRCVPISNHLYFYWYRQILGQKVEFLVSFYNNEISEKSEIFDDQFSVERPDGSNFTLKIRSTKLEDSAMYFCASSLGLAGVSEQYFGPGTRLTVT.

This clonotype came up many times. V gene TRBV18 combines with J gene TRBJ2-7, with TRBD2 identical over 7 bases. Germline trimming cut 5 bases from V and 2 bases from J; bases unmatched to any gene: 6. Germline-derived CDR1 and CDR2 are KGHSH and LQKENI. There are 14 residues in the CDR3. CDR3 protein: CASSATSDPYEQYF. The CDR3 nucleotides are TGTGCCAGCTCAGCTACTAGCGACCCCTACGAGCAGTACTTC.

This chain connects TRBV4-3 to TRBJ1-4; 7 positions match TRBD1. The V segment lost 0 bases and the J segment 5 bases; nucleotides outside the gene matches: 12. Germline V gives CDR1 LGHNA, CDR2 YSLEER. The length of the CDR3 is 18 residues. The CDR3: CASSQDRVTGTDNEKLFF. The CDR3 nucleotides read TGCGCCAGCAGCCAAGATAGGGTTACCGGGACAGACAATGAAAAACTGTTTTTT.

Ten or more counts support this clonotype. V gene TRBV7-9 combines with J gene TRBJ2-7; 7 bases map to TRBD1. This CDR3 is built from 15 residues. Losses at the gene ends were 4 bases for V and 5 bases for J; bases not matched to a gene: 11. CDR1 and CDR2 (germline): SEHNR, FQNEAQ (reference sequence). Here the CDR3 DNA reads TGTGCCAGCAGCTCAACAGGGGCTAAGTTCAACGAGCAGTACTTC. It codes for CASSSTGAKFNEQYF. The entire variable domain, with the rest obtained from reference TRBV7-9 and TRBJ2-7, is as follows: DTGVSQNPRHKITKRGQNVTFRCDPISEHNRLYWYRQTLGQGPEFLTYFQNEAQLEKSRLLSDRFSAERPKGSFSTLEIQRTEQGDSAMYLCASSSTGAKFNEQYFGPGTRLTVT.

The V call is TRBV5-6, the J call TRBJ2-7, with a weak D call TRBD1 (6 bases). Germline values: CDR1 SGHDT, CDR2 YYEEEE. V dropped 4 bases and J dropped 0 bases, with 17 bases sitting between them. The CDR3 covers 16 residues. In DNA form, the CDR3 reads TGTGCCAGCAGCCCTACCATTACAGGGACCTCCTACGAGCAGTACTTC. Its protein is CASSPTITGTSYEQYF.

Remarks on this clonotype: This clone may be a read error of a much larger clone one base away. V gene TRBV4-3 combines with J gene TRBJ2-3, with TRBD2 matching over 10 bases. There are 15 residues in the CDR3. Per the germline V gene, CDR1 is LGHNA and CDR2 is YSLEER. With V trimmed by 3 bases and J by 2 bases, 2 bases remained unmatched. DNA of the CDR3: TGCGCCAGCAGCCATACTAGCGGGGTCACAGATACGCAGTATTTT. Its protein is CASSHTSGVTDTQYF.

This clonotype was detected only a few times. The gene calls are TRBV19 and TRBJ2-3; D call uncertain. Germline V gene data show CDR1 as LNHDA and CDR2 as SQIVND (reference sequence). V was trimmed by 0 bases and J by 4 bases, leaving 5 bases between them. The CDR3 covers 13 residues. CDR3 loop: CASSIDAADTQYF. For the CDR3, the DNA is TGTGCCAGTAGTATAGATGCCGCAGATACGCAGTATTTT. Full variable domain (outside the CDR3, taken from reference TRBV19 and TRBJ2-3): DGGITQSPKYLFRKEGQNVTLSCEQNLNHDAMYWYRQDPGQGLRLIYYSQIVNDFQKGDIAEGYSVSREKKESFPLTVTSAQKNPTAFYLCASSIDAADTQYFGPGTRLTVL.

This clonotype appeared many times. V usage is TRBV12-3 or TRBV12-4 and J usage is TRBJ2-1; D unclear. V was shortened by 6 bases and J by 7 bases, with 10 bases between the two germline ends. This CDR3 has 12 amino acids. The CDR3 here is CASRDWGNEQFF. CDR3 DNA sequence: TGTGCCAGCAGAGACTGGGGTAATGAGCAGTTCTTC.

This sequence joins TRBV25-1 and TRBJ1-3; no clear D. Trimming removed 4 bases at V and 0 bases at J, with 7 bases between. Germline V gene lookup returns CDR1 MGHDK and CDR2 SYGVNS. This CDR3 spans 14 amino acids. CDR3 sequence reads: CASSGGSSGNTIYF. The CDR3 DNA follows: TGTGCCAGCAGTGGGGGAAGCTCTGGAAACACCATATATTTT.

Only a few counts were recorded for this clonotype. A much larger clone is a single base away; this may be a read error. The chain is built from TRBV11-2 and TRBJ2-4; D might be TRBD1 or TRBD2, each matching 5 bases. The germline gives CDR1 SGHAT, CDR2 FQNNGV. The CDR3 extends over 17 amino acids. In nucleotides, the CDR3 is TGTGTCAGCAGCTTAGATCGGGGCAGGGCGGCGAAAAACATTCAGTACTTC. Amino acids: CVSSLDRGRAAKNIQYF.

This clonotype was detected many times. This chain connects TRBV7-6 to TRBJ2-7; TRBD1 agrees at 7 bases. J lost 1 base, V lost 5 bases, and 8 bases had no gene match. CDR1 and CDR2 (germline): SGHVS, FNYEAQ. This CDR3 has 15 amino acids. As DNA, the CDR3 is TGTGCCAGCAGCCGCCGACAGGGACCTTCCTACGAGCAGTACTTC. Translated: CASSRRQGPSYEQYF.